Following are 6 T cell receptor beta chains from one sample sequenced in a study of blood T cell repertoires in COVID-19. Repertoires were generated with immunoSEQ multiplex PCR, while TCRdb's copy carries only in-frame clones and drops some. The data show approximately 170,000 clones, with 83% seen just once and 7.6% held by the top ten. Sequencing was done on a sample of peripheral blood. Receptors were obtained from a woman aged 70-85 years with COVID-19, enrolled during active disease.

The V call is TRBV28, the J call TRBJ1-1; 7 positions match TRBD1. The germline V gene encodes CDR1 MDHEN and CDR2 SYDVKM. The CDR3 spans 11 residues. V lost 7 bases, J lost 10 bases, and 6 bases stayed unmatched. In nucleotides, the CDR3 is TGTGCCAGCACCCTGGACAGGAGAGCTTTCTTT. It encodes CASTLDRRAFF.

The genes are TRBV28 and TRBJ1-6; D not resolved. The CDR3 is made up of 14 amino acids. V lost 5 bases and J 9 bases, leaving 14 bases between the germline ends. CDR1 MDHEN and CDR2 SYDVKM come from the germline V gene. The DNA of the CDR3 is TGTGCCAGCAGTCCAAGGAGCGGGCTTTCACCCCTCCACTTT. Protein product: CASSPRSGLSPLHF.

The chain recombines TRBV19 with TRBJ2-1, with 12 bases lining up with TRBD2. The CDR3 consists of 16 residues. Looked up from germline, CDR1 is LNHDA and CDR2 is SQIVND (reference sequence). V shed 5 bases, J shed 5 bases, and the junction held 7 bases outside the gene matches. The CDR3, as DNA: TGTGCCAGTAGTCAGGTCTGGACTAGCGGGAACAATGAGCAGTTCTTC. Protein sequence: CASSQVWTSGNNEQFF. Full variable domain (outside the CDR3, taken from reference TRBV19 and TRBJ2-1): DGGITQSPKYLFRKEGQNVTLSCEQNLNHDAMYWYRQDPGQGLRLIYYSQIVNDFQKGDIAEGYSVSREKKESFPLTVTSAQKNPTAFYLCASSQVWTSGNNEQFFGPGTRLTVL.

The CDR3 protein is CASSMGQGAIGQETQYF. The CDR3 DNA sequence: TGTGCCAGCAGCATGGGACAGGGGGCGATAGGGCAAGAGACCCAGTACTTC. The chain combines TRBV9 with TRBJ2-5, with TRBD1 identical over 12 bases. With V trimmed by 4 bases and J by 2 bases, 9 bases remained unmatched. Germline CDR1 reads SGDLS; CDR2 reads YYNGEE. The CDR3 loop spans 17 amino acids.

The chain links TRBV2 to TRBJ1-1; D is possibly TRBD1 (6 bases). Germline CDR1 and CDR2: SNHLY and FYNNEI. The CDR3 covers 12 residues. The V and J ends lost 2 bases and 5 bases respectively, with 6 bases between them. The chain's CDR3 is CASSEQGTEAFF. In DNA, the CDR3 is TGTGCCAGCAGTGAACAGGGGACTGAAGCTTTCTTT.

This clone showed up just once. V is TRBV6-5 and J is TRBJ2-7; D is perhaps TRBD2 (5 bases). Germline CDR1 reads MNHEY; CDR2 reads SVGAGI. The CDR3 covers 14 residues. V was cut by 2 bases and J by 2 bases, with 10 bases left in between. The CDR3 DNA reads TGTGCCAGCAGTTACGACGGGAACCCCTACGAGCAGTACTTC. Translation: CASSYDGNPYEQYF.